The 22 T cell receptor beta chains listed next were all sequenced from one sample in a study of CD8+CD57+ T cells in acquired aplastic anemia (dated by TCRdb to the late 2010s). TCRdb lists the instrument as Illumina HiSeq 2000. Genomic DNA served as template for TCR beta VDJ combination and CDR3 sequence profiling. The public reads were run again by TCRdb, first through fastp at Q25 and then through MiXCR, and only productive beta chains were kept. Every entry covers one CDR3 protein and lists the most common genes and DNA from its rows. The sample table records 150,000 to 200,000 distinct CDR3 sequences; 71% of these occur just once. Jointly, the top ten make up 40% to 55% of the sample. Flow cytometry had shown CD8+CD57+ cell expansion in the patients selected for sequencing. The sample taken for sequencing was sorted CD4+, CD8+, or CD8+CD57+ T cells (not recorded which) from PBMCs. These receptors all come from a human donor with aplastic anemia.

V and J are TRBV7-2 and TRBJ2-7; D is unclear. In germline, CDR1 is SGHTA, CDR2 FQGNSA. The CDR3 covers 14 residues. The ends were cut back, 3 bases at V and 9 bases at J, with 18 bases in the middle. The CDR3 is CASSFMGGSTGQYF. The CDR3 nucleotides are TGTGCCAGCAGCTTTATGGGCGGCTCTACGGGGCAGTACTTC. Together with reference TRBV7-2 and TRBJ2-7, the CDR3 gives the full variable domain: GAGVSQSPSNKVTEKGKDVELRCDPISGHTALYWYRQSLGQGLEFLIYFQGNSAPDKSGLPSDRFSAERTGGSVSTLTIQRTQQEDSAVYLCASSFMGGSTGQYFGPGTRLTVT.

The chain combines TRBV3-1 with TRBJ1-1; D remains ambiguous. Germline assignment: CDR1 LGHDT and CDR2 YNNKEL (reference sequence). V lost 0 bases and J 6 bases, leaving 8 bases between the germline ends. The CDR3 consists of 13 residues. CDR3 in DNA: TGTGCCAGCAGCCAAGATCGAAGGGCTGAAGCTTTCTTT. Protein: CASSQDRRAEAFF.

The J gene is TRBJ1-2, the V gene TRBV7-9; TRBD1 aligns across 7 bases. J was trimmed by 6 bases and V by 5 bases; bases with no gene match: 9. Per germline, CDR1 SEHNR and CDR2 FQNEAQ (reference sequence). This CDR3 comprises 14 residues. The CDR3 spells CASSQIGQAHGYTF. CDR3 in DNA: TGTGCCAGCAGCCAGATCGGACAGGCCCATGGCTACACCTTC.

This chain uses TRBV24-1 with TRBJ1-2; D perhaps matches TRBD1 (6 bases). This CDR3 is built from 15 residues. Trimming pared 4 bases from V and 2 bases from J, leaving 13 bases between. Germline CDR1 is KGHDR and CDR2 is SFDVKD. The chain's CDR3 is CATSDLSRGNYGYTF. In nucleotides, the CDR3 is TGTGCCACCAGTGACCTGAGCAGGGGAAACTATGGCTACACCTTC.

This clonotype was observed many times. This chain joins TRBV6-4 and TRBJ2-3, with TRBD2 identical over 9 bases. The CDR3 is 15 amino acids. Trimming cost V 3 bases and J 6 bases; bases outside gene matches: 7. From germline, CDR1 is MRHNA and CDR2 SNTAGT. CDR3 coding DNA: TGTGCCAGCAGTGAGGGGACTAGCCCCCCGGATACGCAGTATTTT. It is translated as CASSEGTSPPDTQYF.

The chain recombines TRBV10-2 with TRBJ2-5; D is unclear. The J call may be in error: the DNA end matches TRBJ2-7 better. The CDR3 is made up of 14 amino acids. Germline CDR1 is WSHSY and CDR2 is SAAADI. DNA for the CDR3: TGCGCCAGCAGTGAGAGGACGGATACCTACGAGCAGTACTTC. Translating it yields CASSERTDTYEQYF.

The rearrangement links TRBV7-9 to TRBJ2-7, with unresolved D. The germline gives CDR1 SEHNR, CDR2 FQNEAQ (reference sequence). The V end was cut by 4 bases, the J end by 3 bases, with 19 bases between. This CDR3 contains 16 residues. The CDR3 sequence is CASSSYPARRHYEQYF. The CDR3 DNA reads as TGTGCCAGCAGCTCGTACCCCGCTAGGCGCCACTACGAGCAGTACTTC.

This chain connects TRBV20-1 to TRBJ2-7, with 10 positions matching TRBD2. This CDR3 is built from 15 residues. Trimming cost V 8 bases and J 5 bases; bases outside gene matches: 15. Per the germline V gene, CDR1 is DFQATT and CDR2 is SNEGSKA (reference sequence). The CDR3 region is CSFSGRTLGSHEQYF. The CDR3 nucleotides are TGCAGTTTTAGCGGGAGGACCCTCGGTAGCCACGAGCAGTACTTC.

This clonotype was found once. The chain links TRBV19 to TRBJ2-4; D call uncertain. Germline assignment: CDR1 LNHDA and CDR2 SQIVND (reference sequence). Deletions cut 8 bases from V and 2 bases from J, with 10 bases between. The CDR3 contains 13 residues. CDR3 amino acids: CASPMGSKNIQYF. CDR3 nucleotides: TGTGCCAGTCCCATGGGGTCCAAAAACATTCAGTACTTC.

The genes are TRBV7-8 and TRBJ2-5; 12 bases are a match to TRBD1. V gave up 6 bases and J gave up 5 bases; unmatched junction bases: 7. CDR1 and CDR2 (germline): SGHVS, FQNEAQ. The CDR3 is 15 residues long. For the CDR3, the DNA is TGTGCCAGCAGTCCCCGGGACAGGGGGCTGGAGACCCAGTACTTC. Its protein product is CASSPRDRGLETQYF. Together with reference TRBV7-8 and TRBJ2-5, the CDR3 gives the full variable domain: GAGVSQSPRYKVAKRGQDVALRCDPISGHVSLFWYQQALGQGPEFLTYFQNEAQLDKSGLPSDRFFAERPEGSVSTLKIQRTQQEDSAVYLCASSPRDRGLETQYFGPGTRLLVL.

For the CDR3, the DNA is TGCGCCAGCAGCTTGCGGGCAGGGGTAAACACTGAAGCTTTCTTT. Translation: CASSLRAGVNTEAFF. The chain joins TRBV5-1 to TRBJ1-1, with TRBD1 as a possible D gene (6 bases). The CDR3 has 15 amino acids. Germline values: CDR1 SGHRS, CDR2 YFSETQ. V was cut by 1 base and J by 2 bases, with 12 bases left in between.

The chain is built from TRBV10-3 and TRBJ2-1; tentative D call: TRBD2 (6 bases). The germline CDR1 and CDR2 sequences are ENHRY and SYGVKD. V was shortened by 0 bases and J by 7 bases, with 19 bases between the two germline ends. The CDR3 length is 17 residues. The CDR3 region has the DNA TGTGCCATCAGTGAGTCGGACGGCGGGAATTCGCGAAATGAGCAGTTCTTC. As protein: CAISESDGGNSRNEQFF.

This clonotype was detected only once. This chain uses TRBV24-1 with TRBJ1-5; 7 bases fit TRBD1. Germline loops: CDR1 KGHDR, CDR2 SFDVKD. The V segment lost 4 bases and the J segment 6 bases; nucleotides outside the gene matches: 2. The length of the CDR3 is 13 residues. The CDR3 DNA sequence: TGTGCCACCAGTGAGAACAGGGGTCAGCCCCAGCATTTT. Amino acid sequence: CATSENRGQPQHF.

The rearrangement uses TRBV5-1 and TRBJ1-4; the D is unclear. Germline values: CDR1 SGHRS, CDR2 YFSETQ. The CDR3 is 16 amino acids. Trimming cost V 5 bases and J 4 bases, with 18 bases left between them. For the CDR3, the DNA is TGCGCCAGCAGTTTTGGGAGGCCGGACGGTAATGAAAAACTGTTTTTT. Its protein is CASSFGRPDGNEKLFF.

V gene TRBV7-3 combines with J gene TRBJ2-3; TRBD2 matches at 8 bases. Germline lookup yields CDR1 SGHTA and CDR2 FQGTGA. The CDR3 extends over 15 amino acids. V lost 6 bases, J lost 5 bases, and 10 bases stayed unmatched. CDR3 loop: CASSFHRGGGDTQYF. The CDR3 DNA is TGTGCCAGCAGTTTCCACCGGGGGGGGGGAGATACGCAGTATTTT.

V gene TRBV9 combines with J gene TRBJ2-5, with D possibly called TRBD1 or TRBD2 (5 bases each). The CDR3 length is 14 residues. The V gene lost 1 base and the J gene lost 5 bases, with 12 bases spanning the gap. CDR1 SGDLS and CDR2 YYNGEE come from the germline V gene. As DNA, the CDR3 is TGTGCCAGCAGCGTATCCGGGACCCGTGAGACCCAGTACTTC. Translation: CASSVSGTRETQYF.

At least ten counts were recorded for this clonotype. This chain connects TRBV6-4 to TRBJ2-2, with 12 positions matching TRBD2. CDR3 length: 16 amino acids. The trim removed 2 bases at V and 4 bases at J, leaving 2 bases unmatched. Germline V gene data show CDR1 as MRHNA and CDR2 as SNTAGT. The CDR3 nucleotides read TGTGCCAGCAGTGACCTAGCGGGAGGGACCACCGGGGAGCTGTTTTTT. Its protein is CASSDLAGGTTGELFF.

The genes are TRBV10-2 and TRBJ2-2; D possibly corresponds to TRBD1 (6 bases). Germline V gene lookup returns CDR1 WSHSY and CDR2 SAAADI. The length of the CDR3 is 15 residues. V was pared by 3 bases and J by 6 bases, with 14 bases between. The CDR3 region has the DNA TGCGCCAGCAGTGACAGGGGCACTGAAGCCGGGGAGCTGTTTTTT. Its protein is CASSDRGTEAGELFF.

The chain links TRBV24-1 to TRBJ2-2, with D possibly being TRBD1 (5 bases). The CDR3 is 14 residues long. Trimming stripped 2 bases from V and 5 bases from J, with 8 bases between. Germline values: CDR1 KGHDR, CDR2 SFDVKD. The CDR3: CATSDYPGTGELFF. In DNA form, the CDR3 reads TGTGCCACCAGTGATTACCCAGGGACCGGGGAGCTGTTTTTT.

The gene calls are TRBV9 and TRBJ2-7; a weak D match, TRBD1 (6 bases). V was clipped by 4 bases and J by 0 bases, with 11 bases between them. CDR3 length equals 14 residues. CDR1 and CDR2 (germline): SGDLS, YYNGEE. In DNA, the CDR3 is TGTGCCAGCAGCACGACAGGAAGCTCCTACGAGCAGTACTTC. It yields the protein CASSTTGSSYEQYF. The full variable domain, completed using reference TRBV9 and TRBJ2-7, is DSGVTQTPKHLITATGQRVTLRCSPRSGDLSVYWYQQSLDQGLQFLIQYYNGEERAKGNILERFSAQQFPDLHSELNLSSLELGDSALYFCASSTTGSSYEQYFGPGTRLTVT.

CDR3 in DNA: TGCAGCGTTGTTTGGCAGACGAACACTGAAGCTTTCTTT. It encodes CSVVWQTNTEAFF. This chain links TRBV29-1 with TRBJ1-1; no clear D. Germline V gives CDR1 SQVTM, CDR2 ANQGSEA. The CDR3 contains 13 residues. The V and J ends lost 4 bases and 1 base respectively, with 10 bases between them.

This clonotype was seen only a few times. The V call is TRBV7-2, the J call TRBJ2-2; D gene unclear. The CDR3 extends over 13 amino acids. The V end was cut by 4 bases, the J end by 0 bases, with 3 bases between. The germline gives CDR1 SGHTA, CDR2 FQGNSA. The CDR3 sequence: CASSSANTGELFF. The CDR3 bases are TGTGCCAGCAGCTCGGCGAACACCGGGGAGCTGTTTTTT.